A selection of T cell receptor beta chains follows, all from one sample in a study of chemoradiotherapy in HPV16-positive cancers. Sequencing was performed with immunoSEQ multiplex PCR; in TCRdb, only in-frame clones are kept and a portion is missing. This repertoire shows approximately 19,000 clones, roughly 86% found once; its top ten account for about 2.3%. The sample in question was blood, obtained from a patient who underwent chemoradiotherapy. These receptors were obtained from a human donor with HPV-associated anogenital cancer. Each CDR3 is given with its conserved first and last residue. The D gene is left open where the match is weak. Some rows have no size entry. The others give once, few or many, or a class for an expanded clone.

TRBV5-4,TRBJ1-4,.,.,TGTGCCAGCAGCTCGTCCCGAGGTAATGAAAAACTGTTTTTT,CASSSSRGNEKLFF
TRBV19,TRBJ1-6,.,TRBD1,TGTGCCAGTAGCCGGACAGGGGGCGATTCACCCCTCCACTTT,CASSRTGGDSPLHF
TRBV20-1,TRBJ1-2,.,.,TGCAGTGCTAACGGGGCGCGAGGCTACACCTTC,CSANGARGYTF
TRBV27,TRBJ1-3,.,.,TGTGCCAGCAGTTTAGACGGATTCAGCTCTGGAAACACCATATATTTT,CASSLDGFSSGNTIYF
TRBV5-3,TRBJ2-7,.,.,TGTGCCAGAAGCTTGAATCAGGGCGAGTACGAGCAGTACTTC,CARSLNQGEYEQYF
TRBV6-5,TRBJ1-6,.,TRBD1,TGTGCCAGCGGGGACAGGGTTAATTCACCCCTCCACTTT,CASGDRVNSPLHF
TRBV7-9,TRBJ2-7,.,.,TGTGCCAGCAGCTTAGTAGGCAGCGCGAGCTCCTACGAGCAGTACTTC,CASSLVGSASSYEQYF
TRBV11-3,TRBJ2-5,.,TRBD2,TGTGCCAGCAGCCTGAGCGGGAGCGGAGAGACCCAGTACTTC,CASSLSGSGETQYF
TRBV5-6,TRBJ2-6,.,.,TGTGCCAGCAGCTCGGCAGGAAACTCTGGGGCCAACGTCCTGACTTTC,CASSSAGNSGANVLTF
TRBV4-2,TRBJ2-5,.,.,TGTGCCAGCAGCCAAGATTCCCTTTGGGCAGGGGGGGAGACCCAGTACTTC,CASSQDSLWAGGETQYF
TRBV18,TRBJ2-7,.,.,TGTGCCAGCTCACCACGGGACATCTACGAGCAGTACTTC,CASSPRDIYEQYF
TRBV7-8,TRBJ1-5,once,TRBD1,TGTGCCAGCAGCCCACTGACAGGGAATCAGCCCCAGCATTTT,CASSPLTGNQPQHF
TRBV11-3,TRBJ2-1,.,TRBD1,TGTGCCAGCAGCTTCCGGGACAGGGATGGCAATGAGCAGTTCTTC,CASSFRDRDGNEQFF
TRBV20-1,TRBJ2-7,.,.,TGCAGTGCTAGACTAGACTACGAGCAGTACTTC,CSARLDYEQYF
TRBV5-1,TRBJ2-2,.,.,TGCGCCAGCAGCGTCCCTATTGGTCTCGGGGAGCTGTTTTTT,CASSVPIGLGELFF
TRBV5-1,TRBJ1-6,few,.,TGCGCCAGCAGCTCCGGGAGCAGGGCGAATTCACCCCTCCACTTT,CASSSGSRANSPLHF
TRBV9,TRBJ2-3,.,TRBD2,TGTGCCAGCAGCCCGCAACGGGGGGGCTTAGATACGCAGTATTTT,CASSPQRGGLDTQYF